This passage covers 10 T cell receptor beta chains from one sample sequenced in a study of identifying expanded T cells in peripheral blood. Sequencing was performed with immunoSEQ multiplex PCR; in TCRdb, only in-frame clones are kept and a portion is missing. The table records roughly 100,000 clones, around 88% of them present only once. The sequencing sample was made of blood. The receptors shown here come from a person aged 18 to 75 in good health.

The chain combines TRBV23-1 with TRBJ2-2, with 7 bases fitting TRBD2. TRBV23-1 is treated as an ORF (open reading frame) with a function not yet certain. This CDR3 has 13 amino acids. Unmatched junction bases numbered 6, after V lost 9 bases and J lost 5 bases. The CDR3 reads CASRPRGTGELFF. The CDR3 DNA sequence: TGCGCCAGTCGGCCGCGGGGGACCGGGGAGCTGTTTTTT.

This clone came up once. This rearrangement joins TRBV6-6 to TRBJ1-1; no definite D call. CDR3 size: 12 residues. The germline V gene encodes CDR1 MNHNY and CDR2 SVGAGI (reference sequence). The germline V and J ends were trimmed by 8 bases and 1 base, with 8 bases remaining between them. In DNA form, the CDR3 reads TGTGCCAGCGACATAAAGAACACTGAAGCTTTCTTT. Translating it yields CASDIKNTEAFF.

This sequence joins TRBV6-1 and TRBJ1-1, with a weak D call TRBD1 (5 bases). The CDR3 extends over 13 amino acids. In germline, CDR1 is MNHNS, CDR2 SASEGT. V shed 7 bases and J shed 0 bases, with 9 bases lying between them. CDR3 loop: CASKETVNTEAFF. In nucleotides, the CDR3 is TGTGCCAGCAAGGAGACAGTGAACACTGAAGCTTTCTTT.

This clone was detected only once. The CDR3 loop reads CASSLYPPGAYNSPLHF. CDR3 coding DNA: TGTGCCAGCAGTTTATACCCCCCCGGGGCCTATAATTCACCCCTCCACTTT. The chain recombines TRBV27 with TRBJ1-6; no firm D call. Germline V gene sequence: CDR1 MNHEY, CDR2 SMNVEV (reference sequence). This CDR3 is built from 17 residues. With 1 base removed from V and 2 bases from J, the gap between germline ends came to 12 bases.

This clone was counted only a few times. The chain joins TRBV29-1 to TRBJ1-1; D call uncertain. The V and J ends lost 4 bases and 0 bases respectively, with 3 bases between them. The CDR3 has 11 amino acids. Germline CDR1 reads SQVTM; CDR2 reads ANQGSEA. The CDR3 DNA sequence: TGCAGCGTTGGGATGAACACTGAAGCTTTCTTT. Amino acids: CSVGMNTEAFF.

The rearrangement uses TRBV5-6 and TRBJ1-5; no clear D gene. This CDR3 contains 13 residues. V lost 0 bases, J lost 5 bases, and 6 bases lay in between. CDR1 and CDR2 (germline): SGHDT, YYEEEE. Here the CDR3 DNA reads TGTGCCAGCAGCTTGGGTTCGTATCAGCCCCAGCATTTT. Encoded protein: CASSLGSYQPQHF.

This chain connects TRBV2 to TRBJ2-5; 8 bases line up with TRBD2. V lost 8 bases to trimming and J lost 1 base; unmatched junction nucleotides: 6. Germline loops: CDR1 SNHLY, CDR2 FYNNEI. This CDR3 has 14 residues. CDR3 amino acids: CASALGGAQETQYF. DNA for the CDR3: TGTGCCAGCGCCCTCGGGGGGGCCCAAGAGACCCAGTACTTC.

The rearrangement joins TRBV11-1 to TRBJ2-1; 9 bases fit TRBD1. The CDR3 runs 17 residues. Losses at the gene ends were 4 bases for V and 5 bases for J; bases not matched to a gene: 12. The germline gives CDR1 SGHAT, CDR2 FQDESV (reference sequence). Here the CDR3 DNA reads TGTGCCAGCAGCTACCCTACCGGGACAGGGCGACACAATGAGCAGTTCTTC. It specifies CASSYPTGTGRHNEQFF.

The chain is built from TRBV11-1 and TRBJ2-7; possibly TRBD1 for D (6 bases). V lost 2 bases and J 2 bases, leaving 13 bases between the germline ends. CDR1 and CDR2 (germline): SGHAT, FQDESV (reference sequence). CDR3 length: 15 amino acids. The CDR3 reads CASSLKFPGAYEQYF. CDR3 nucleotide sequence: TGTGCCAGCAGCTTAAAGTTCCCAGGGGCCTACGAGCAGTACTTC. Supplemented by reference TRBV11-1 and TRBJ2-7, the full variable domain reads EAEVAQSPRYKITEKSQAVAFWCDPISGHATLYWYRQILGQGPELLVQFQDESVVDDSQLPKDRFSAERLKGVDSTLKIQPAELGDSAMYLCASSLKFPGAYEQYFGPGTRLTVT.

This clone showed up just a few times. The V and J genes are TRBV5-6 and TRBJ1-6; D not certain. The CDR3 has 15 amino acids. Germline-derived CDR1 and CDR2 are SGHDT and YYEEEE. The V and J ends lost 2 bases and 7 bases respectively, with 13 bases between them. CDR3: CASSFTRGTNSPLHF. For the CDR3, the DNA is TGTGCCAGCAGCTTTACCCGGGGAACAAATTCACCCCTCCACTTT.